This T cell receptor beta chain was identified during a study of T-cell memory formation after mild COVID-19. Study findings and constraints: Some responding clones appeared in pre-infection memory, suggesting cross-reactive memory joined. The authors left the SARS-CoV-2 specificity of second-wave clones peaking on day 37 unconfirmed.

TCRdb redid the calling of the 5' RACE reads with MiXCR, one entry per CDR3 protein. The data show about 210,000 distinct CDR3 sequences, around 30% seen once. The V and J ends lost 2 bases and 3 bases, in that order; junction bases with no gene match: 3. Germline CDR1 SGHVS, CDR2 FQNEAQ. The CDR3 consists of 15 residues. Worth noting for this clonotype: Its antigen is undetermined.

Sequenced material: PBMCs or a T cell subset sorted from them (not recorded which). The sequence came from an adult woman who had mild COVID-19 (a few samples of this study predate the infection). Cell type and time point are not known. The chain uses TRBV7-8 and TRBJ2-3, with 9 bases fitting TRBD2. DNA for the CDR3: TGTGCCAGCAGCTTACTTAGCGGGGGAACAGATACGCAGTATTTT. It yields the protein CASSLLSGGTDTQYF.